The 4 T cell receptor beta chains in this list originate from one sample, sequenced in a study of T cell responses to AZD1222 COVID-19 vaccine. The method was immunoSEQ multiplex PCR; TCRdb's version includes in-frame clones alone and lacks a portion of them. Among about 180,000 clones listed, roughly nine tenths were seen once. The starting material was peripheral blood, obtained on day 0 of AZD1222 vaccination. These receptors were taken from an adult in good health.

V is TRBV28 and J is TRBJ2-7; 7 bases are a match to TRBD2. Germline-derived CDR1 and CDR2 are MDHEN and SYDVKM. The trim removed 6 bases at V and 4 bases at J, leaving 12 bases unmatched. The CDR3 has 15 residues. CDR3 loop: CASSPRLAGLYEQYF. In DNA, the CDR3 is TGTGCCAGCAGCCCACGACTGGCGGGACTATACGAGCAGTACTTC.

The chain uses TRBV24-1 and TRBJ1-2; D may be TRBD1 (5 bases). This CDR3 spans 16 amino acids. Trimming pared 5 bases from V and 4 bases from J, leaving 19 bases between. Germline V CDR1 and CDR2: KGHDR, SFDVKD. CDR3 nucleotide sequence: TGTGCCACCAGTGGGGAGGGGCGGCCGGGAGGCTATGGCTACACCTTC. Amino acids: CATSGEGRPGGYGYTF.

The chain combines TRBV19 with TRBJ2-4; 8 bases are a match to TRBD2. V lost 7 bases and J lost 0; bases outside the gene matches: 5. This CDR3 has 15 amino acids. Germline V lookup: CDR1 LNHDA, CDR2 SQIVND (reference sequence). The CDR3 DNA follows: TGTGCCAGTAACCCGGGAGGGGTAGCCAAAAACATTCAGTACTTC. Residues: CASNPGGVAKNIQYF.

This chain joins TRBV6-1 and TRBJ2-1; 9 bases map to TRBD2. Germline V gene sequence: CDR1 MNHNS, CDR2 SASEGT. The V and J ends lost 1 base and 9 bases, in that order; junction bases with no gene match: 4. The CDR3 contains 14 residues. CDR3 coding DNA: TGTGCCAGCAGTGAAGAGGGGACTAGCTCTGAGCAGTTCTTC. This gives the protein CASSEEGTSSEQFF.